A selection of T cell receptor beta chains follows, all from one sample in a study of cytomegalovirus exposure and HLA in healthy donors. Clones were sequenced by immunoSEQ multiplex PCR, and TCRdb holds only the in-frame ones, with some missing. The sample yields roughly 150,000 clones, around 80% seen once. The sequencing input was PBMCs. All receptors come from a female donor in good health and CMV-seronegative. Each CDR3 is given with its conserved first and last residue. D genes are given only for firm matches. Clone size, where shown, is once, few, many, or a class for clones that have expanded.

d_gene	j_gene	v_gene	abundance	CDR3nt	CDR3aa
TRBD2	TRBJ2-3	TRBV10-1	NA	TGCGCCAGCAGTTGGACTAGCGGGAGCACAGATACGCAGTATTTT	CASSWTSGSTDTQYF
TRBD1	TRBJ2-5	TRBV6-1	NA	TGTGCCAGCCGACAGGGTGTCGCCCAGTACTTC	CASRQGVAQYF
TRBD1	TRBJ1-4	TRBV5-1	few	TGCGCCAGCAGCCCCCTGGGGGACAGGGCTGAAAAACTGTTTTTT	CASSPLGDRAEKLFF
NA	TRBJ2-7	TRBV18	NA	TGTGCCAGCTCACCTCAACTTAGGGACTCTACGGGATCCTACGAGCAGTACTTC	CASSPQLRDSTGSYEQYF
NA	TRBJ2-7	TRBV6-1	NA	TGTGCCAGCAGTGAAAGACTAGACTACGAGCAGTACTTC	CASSERLDYEQYF
TRBD1	TRBJ2-1	TRBV19	once	TGTGCCAGTAGATTAGGGACAGGGTACAATGAGCAGTTCTTC	CASRLGTGYNEQFF
NA	TRBJ2-3	TRBV27	NA	TGTGCCAGCAGTTTATCCCTCTCTTTCACAGATACGCAGTATTTT	CASSLSLSFTDTQYF
TRBD1	TRBJ1-2	TRBV10-3	NA	TGTGCCACCACGGGGGGACAGGGGGCGTCCGGCTATGGCTACACCTTC	CATTGGQGASGYGYTF
TRBD2	TRBJ2-1	TRBV28	NA	TGTGCCAGCAGTCCCTGGGCGGGAGGGCTCAATGAGCAGTTCTTC	CASSPWAGGLNEQFF
NA	TRBJ1-1	TRBV29-1	NA	TGCAGCGCTTATTACATGAACACTGAAGCTTTCTTT	CSAYYMNTEAFF
NA	TRBJ2-7	TRBV6-5	NA	TGTGCCAGCAGGAGAACTGAGGAGTACTTC	CASRRTEEYF
NA	TRBJ1-2	TRBV6-5	NA	TGTGCCAGCAGTTACTCCCCCGGGGAGGGCGGCTACACCTTC	CASSYSPGEGGYTF
TRBD2	TRBJ2-3	TRBV25-1	NA	TGTGCCAGCAGTCGGACTAGCGGGAGGGATACGCAGTATTTT	CASSRTSGRDTQYF
NA	TRBJ1-1	TRBV19	NA	TGTGCCAGTAAGACCCGGGGGAACACTGAAGCTTTCTTT	CASKTRGNTEAFF
NA	TRBJ2-4	TRBV18	NA	TGTGCCAGCTCACCCGGTATTGGCACCCCCGGGACCAAAAACATTCAGTACTTC	CASSPGIGTPGTKNIQYF
TRBD1	TRBJ1-5	TRBV2	NA	TGTGCCAGCAGTCAGTGGAGGACAGGGCACAATCAGCCCCAGCATTTT	CASSQWRTGHNQPQHF
TRBD2	TRBJ2-2	TRBV5-1	NA	TGCGCCAGCAGCTTGGAGGGAGGGTGGAACGGCACCGGGGAGCTGTTTTTT	CASSLEGGWNGTGELFF
NA	TRBJ2-1	TRBV7-9	NA	TGTGCCAGCAGCTCGAGACAGGAGTCGAATGAGCAGTTCTTC	CASSSRQESNEQFF
TRBD2	TRBJ2-2	TRBV7-8	NA	TGTGCCAGCAGCTTCGGACTAGCGGGAGGGAACACCGGGGAGCTGTTTTTT	CASSFGLAGGNTGELFF
NA	TRBJ2-1	TRBV2	NA	TGTGCCAGCAGTTCCCAGGGGAACAATGAGCAGTTCTTC	CASSSQGNNEQFF
NA	TRBJ2-5	TRBV6-5	NA	TGTGCCAGCAGTTACTCGAGTAGTAGCGAGACCCAGTACTTC	CASSYSSSSETQYF
TRBD2	TRBJ2-3	TRBV6-4	NA	TGTGCCAGCAGTGACGGGGCGGGAGGCACAGATACGCAGTATTTT	CASSDGAGGTDTQYF
NA	TRBJ2-7	TRBV10-1	NA	TGCGCCAGCAGTGGGTCCCGGACTCTTGGGGACTCCTACGAGCAGTACTTC	CASSGSRTLGDSYEQYF
TRBD1	TRBJ1-2	TRBV7-3	NA	TGTGCCAGCAGCCAACAGGGGACCTATGGCTACACCTTC	CASSQQGTYGYTF
TRBD1	TRBJ2-1	TRBV19	NA	TGTGCCAGTAGTATTGGGACAGCCTACAATGAGCAGTTCTTC	CASSIGTAYNEQFF
NA	TRBJ2-1	TRBV2	few	TGTGCCAGCAGTGATCCCGGGGTGGGTGAGCAGTTCTTC	CASSDPGVGEQFF
NA	TRBJ1-4	TRBV27	NA	TGTGCCAGCCCGCGGGGAGCAACTAATGAAAAACTGTTTTTT	CASPRGATNEKLFF
TRBD2	TRBJ2-1	TRBV13	NA	TGTGCCAGCAGCCACTTAAGCGGGAAAGGACACAGGAATGAGCAGTTCTTC	CASSHLSGKGHRNEQFF
TRBD1	TRBJ2-5	TRBV27	once	TGTGCCAGCAGTCCAAGACAGGGATCCGGGTTAGAGACCCAGTACTTC	CASSPRQGSGLETQYF
NA	TRBJ2-2	TRBV7-2	NA	TGTGCCAGCAGCTTAGCGACAGGTACCGGGGAGCTGTTTTTT	CASSLATGTGELFF
TRBD2	TRBJ2-3	TRBV11-2	NA	TGTGCCAGCAGCCCCCGGACTAGCGGGATGACAGATACGCAGTATTTT	CASSPRTSGMTDTQYF
NA	TRBJ2-3	TRBV28	NA	TGTGCCAGCAGTCCCCGATGGCAGGGAACAGATACGCAGTATTTT	CASSPRWQGTDTQYF
NA	TRBJ2-7	TRBV28	NA	TGTGCCAGCAGTTCAACTAACGAGCAGTACTTC	CASSSTNEQYF
TRBD2	TRBJ2-7	TRBV15	NA	TGTGCCACCAGCGGACTAGCGGGAGGGCCTATCGAGCAGTACTTC	CATSGLAGGPIEQYF
TRBD1	TRBJ2-1	TRBV5-1	NA	TGCGCCAGCAGCTTGGCCGGACAGGGCTACAATGAGCAGTTCTTC	CASSLAGQGYNEQFF
TRBD1	TRBJ1-1	TRBV5-8	NA	TGTGCCAGCAGCTTACAGGGGGGCACTGAAGCTTTCTTT	CASSLQGGTEAFF
NA	TRBJ2-3	TRBV13	NA	TGTGCCAGCAGCTTAGGTGGGACTAGCACAGATACGCAGTATTTT	CASSLGGTSTDTQYF
NA	TRBJ2-1	TRBV9	NA	TGTGCCAGCAGCGTGGGGCGAGAGCAGTTCTTC	CASSVGREQFF
NA	TRBJ1-2	TRBV5-1	NA	TGCGCCAGCCGGCCCGGGGGTGACTATGGCTACACCTTC	CASRPGGDYGYTF
NA	TRBJ2-7	TRBV5-1	NA	TGCGCCAGCAGCTCCCGGGACACCTCCTACGAGCAGTACTTC	CASSSRDTSYEQYF
TRBD1	TRBJ2-7	TRBV27	NA	TGTGCCAGCAGTTTCGGGCTGGACAGGGGGCCAGGCGAGCAGTACTTC	CASSFGLDRGPGEQYF
TRBD1	TRBJ1-5	TRBV4-1	NA	TGCGCCAGCAGCCAAGAGTCGGGACAGGGATATCAGCCCCAGCATTTT	CASSQESGQGYQPQHF
TRBD1	TRBJ1-4	TRBV5-1	NA	TGCGCCAGCAGCTTGGTCGGGACAGGGGGCGAAAAACTGTTTTTT	CASSLVGTGGEKLFF
TRBD1	TRBJ2-7	TRBV5-1	NA	TGCGCCAGCAGCGCAAGACCCGGGACAGGGGGGGTCTACGAGCAGTACTTC	CASSARPGTGGVYEQYF
TRBD1	TRBJ1-3	TRBV28	NA	TGTGCCAGCAGCCCAACAGGGGCTGGAAACACCATATATTTT	CASSPTGAGNTIYF
NA	TRBJ1-1	TRBV11-2	once	TGTGCCAGCAGCTTAGGTTCGGTAGCAGAAAAGGCTTTCTTT	CASSLGSVAEKAFF
NA	TRBJ2-1	TRBV7-9	NA	TGTGCCAGCAGGTTAGATGCTAAGCAGTTCTTC	CASRLDAKQFF
TRBD1	TRBJ1-5	TRBV7-8	NA	TGTGCCAGCAGCCCGGACAGGGGATATCAGCCCCAGCATTTT	CASSPDRGYQPQHF
TRBD1	TRBJ2-5	TRBV6-5	NA	TGTGCCAGCAGTTACGTATCCAGGGGGCTCTTAGAGACCCAGTACTTC	CASSYVSRGLLETQYF
TRBD1	TRBJ1-5	TRBV28	once	TGTGCCAGCAGTCAGGCCGGGACAGGGAATTTT	CASSQAGTGNF
NA	TRBJ2-7	TRBV7-8	once	TGTGCCAGCGGAGTTTTGGCGGGGGCAGAGGAGCAGTACTTC	CASGVLAGAEEQYF
NA	TRBJ2-1	TRBV29-1	NA	TGCAGCGTTGACAACTTAATTTCTGACAATGAGCAGTTCTTC	CSVDNLISDNEQFF
NA	TRBJ1-1	TRBV5-1	NA	TGCGCCAGCAGCTTGGTAGCACCAAACACTGAAGCTTTCTTT	CASSLVAPNTEAFF